This section outlines one TCR beta chain sequence together with its context. Its antigen is unidentified. The data stem from a study of response to subunit inactivated influenza vaccine. This CDR3 spans 14 amino acids. The V gene end was trimmed by 3 bases and the J gene end by 8 bases; junction bases not matched to a gene: 8. Germline V gene sequence: CDR1 GTSNPN, CDR2 SVGIG (reference sequence). Whole-study findings and limits: Each seasonal flu vaccination may recruit only limited new T cells, authors suggested.

In TCRdb, the RT-PCR reads were re-called with MiXCR into one record per CDR3 protein. The sample records about 160,000 distinct CDR3 sequences, about a tenth being singletons. This TCR derives from a man aged 50 or older who received an inactivated influenza vaccine. The V and J genes are TRBV30 and TRBJ1-4, with 8 positions matching TRBD1. The sequencing used non-naive T cells sorted from PBMCs, collected 40 to 50 days after vaccination. CDR3 coding DNA: TGTGCCTGGAGCGACAGGGGCCATGGGGAAAAACTGTTTTTT. This codes for CAWSDRGHGEKLFF. The variable domain in full, completed from reference TRBV30 and TRBJ1-4, reads SQTIHQWPATLVQPVGSPLSLECTVEGTSNPNLYWYRQAAGRGLQLLFYSVGIGQISSEVPQNLSASRPQDRQFILSSKKLLLSDSGFYLCAWSDRGHGEKLFFGSGTQLSVL.